Each of the 8 T cell receptor beta chains below was sequenced from the same sample in a study of T-cell memory formation after mild COVID-19. In TCRdb, the 5' RACE reads were re-called with MiXCR into one record per CDR3 protein. In the table there are 35,000 to 45,000 distinct CDR3 sequences, more than 7% of which are singletons. The source material was PBMCs or a T cell subset sorted from them (not recorded which). These receptors were taken from a young man who had mild COVID-19 (a few samples of this study predate the infection). Cell type and time point are not known.

The V and J genes are TRBV29-1 and TRBJ2-7; the D gene is possibly TRBD2 (5 bases). The V gene's germline CDR1 is SQVTM and CDR2 ANQGSEA. The CDR3 spans 10 residues. CDR3 nucleotide sequence: TGCACCCGGAGGCGTTCCGAGCAGTACGTC. Residues: CTRRRSEQYV.

There are many counts of this clonotype. The CDR3 nucleotides are TGTGCCAGCAAAGCGGGGGCTTTCCAAGAGACCCAGTACTTC. Its translation is CASKAGAFQETQYF. The chain has TRBV2 and TRBJ2-5; 8 nucleotides align to TRBD2. The germline gives CDR1 SNHLY, CDR2 FYNNEI. V was pared by 7 bases and J by 1 base, with 5 bases of the junction left unmatched. The CDR3 is 14 residues long.

The sample holds a few counts of this clonotype. The genes are TRBV19 and TRBJ1-1; D unclear. CDR1 is LNHDA, CDR2 SQIVND, per germline (reference sequence). The CDR3 is made up of 13 amino acids. V was pared by 1 base and J by 5 bases, with 8 bases between. CDR3 loop: CASSIVGDTEAFF. CDR3 sequence (DNA): TGTGCCAGTAGTATAGTCGGGGATACTGAAGCTTTCTTT.

The table lists this clonotype with a few counts. The chain is built from TRBV5-1 and TRBJ2-3; D unclear. Trimming took 4 bases from V and 1 from J, leaving 13 bases between them. The length of the CDR3 is 15 residues. Germline V gives CDR1 SGHRS, CDR2 YFSETQ. The CDR3 sequence: CASSVDPAGTDTQYF. The DNA of the CDR3 is TGCGCCAGCAGCGTAGACCCAGCCGGCACAGATACGCAGTATTTT.

The chain combines TRBV6-6 with TRBJ2-6; perhaps TRBD1 as D (5 bases). CDR1 and CDR2 (germline): MNHNY, SVGAGI (reference sequence). The CDR3 spans 16 residues. V lost 2 bases to trimming and J lost 4 bases, with 12 bases between them. This CDR3 reads CASSYHRGYGANVLTF. CDR3 nucleotide sequence: TGTGCCAGCAGTTACCATAGGGGCTACGGGGCCAACGTCCTGACTTTC.

The chain uses TRBV7-2 and TRBJ2-1; TRBD2 aligns across 10 bases. Germline values: CDR1 SGHTA, CDR2 FQGNSA. Trimming took 1 base from V and 6 from J; bases not matched to a gene: 6. The CDR3 contains 16 residues. CDR3 region: CASSLGTGLASNEQFF. In DNA form, the CDR3 reads TGTGCCAGCAGCTTAGGAACGGGACTAGCGAGCAATGAGCAGTTCTTC.

This clonotype was found a few times. This chain joins TRBV7-3 and TRBJ2-1; D assignment may be TRBD1 or TRBD2 (6 bases each). Germline CDR1 reads SGHTA; CDR2 reads FQGTGA. The CDR3 is made up of 16 amino acids. V dropped 5 bases and J dropped 5 bases, with 19 bases sitting between them. The CDR3: CASSPSGPTGNNEQFF. The CDR3 DNA sequence: TGTGCCAGCAGCCCCAGCGGGCCAACAGGGAACAATGAGCAGTTCTTC.

The chain joins TRBV7-9 to TRBJ1-1; tentative D call: TRBD1 (6 bases). Trimming took off 4 bases at V and 4 bases at J, with 13 bases between the two ends. Germline CDR1 and CDR2: SEHNR and FQNEAQ (reference sequence). This CDR3 is built from 14 residues. The CDR3 bases are TGTGCCAGCAGCTCGATCAGGGGAATCACTGAAGCTTTCTTT. Translating gives CASSSIRGITEAFF.